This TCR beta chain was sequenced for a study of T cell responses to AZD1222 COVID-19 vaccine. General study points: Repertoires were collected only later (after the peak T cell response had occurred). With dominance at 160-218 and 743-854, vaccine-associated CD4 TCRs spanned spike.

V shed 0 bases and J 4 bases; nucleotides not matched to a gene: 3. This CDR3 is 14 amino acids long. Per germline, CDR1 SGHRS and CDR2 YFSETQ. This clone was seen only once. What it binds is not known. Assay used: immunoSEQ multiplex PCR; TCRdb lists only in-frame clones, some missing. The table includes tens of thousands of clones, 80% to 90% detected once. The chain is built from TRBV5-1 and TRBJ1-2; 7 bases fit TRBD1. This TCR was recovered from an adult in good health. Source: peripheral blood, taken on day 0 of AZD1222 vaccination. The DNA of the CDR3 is TGCGCCAGCAGCTTGGTGGCAGGGGGCTATGGCTACACCTTC. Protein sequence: CASSLVAGGYGYTF.